The T cell receptor beta chain described here comes from a study of blood T cells in healthy people across ages. Overall study results and limits: The donors' CMV status was not determined, possibly confounding changes in expanded clonotypes. Diversity estimates drawn from one million T cells were deemed underestimates.

The CDR3 consists of 18 residues. Trimming cost V 0 bases and J 0 bases, with 15 bases left between them. Germline V gene sequence: CDR1 DFQATT, CDR2 SNEGSKA (reference sequence). In this sample, this clonotype turned up many times. Its target is not known. A second PCR, run for about 7 to 11 cycles, used a sample-barcoded 5' primer plus a J-beta primer mix. In TCRdb, the 5' RACE reads were re-called with MiXCR into one record per CDR3 protein. Of about 800,000 distinct CDR3 sequences listed, approximately 25% are singletons. The same data also went into a second study, on T cells of mothers and their children. That paper notes: Each donor was one of three healthy Caucasian mothers or one of their six children.

The chain has TRBV20-1 and TRBJ2-6; D may match TRBD1 or TRBD2 (6 bases each). The clonotype comes from a boy younger than 18 in good health. The sequenced sample was blood. CDR3 DNA: TGCAGTGCTAGAGATATGGGGGGCTCCCCCTCTGGGGCCAACGTCCTGACTTTC. It yields the protein CSARDMGGSPSGANVLTF.